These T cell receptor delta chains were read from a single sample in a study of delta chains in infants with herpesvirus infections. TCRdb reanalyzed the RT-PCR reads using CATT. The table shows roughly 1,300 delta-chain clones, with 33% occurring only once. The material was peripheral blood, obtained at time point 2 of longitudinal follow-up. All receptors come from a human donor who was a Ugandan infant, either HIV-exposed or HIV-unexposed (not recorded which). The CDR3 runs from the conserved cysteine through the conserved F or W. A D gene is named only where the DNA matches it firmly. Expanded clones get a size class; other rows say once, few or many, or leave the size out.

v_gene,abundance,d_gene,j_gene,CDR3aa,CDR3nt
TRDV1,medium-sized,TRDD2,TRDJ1,CALGDSSYYWNKLIF,TGTGCTCTTGGGGACTCTTCCTACTACTGGAATAAACTCATCTTT
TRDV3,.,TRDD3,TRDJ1,CAFTYEGDSDKLIF,TGTGCCTTTACTTACGAGGGGGATTCGGATAAACTCATCTTT
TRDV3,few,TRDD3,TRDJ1,CAFTPPSRASLLGDPFFTDKLIF,TGTGCCTTCACCCCCCCTTCCCGCGCTAGTTTACTGGGGGATCCTTTCTTCACCGATAAACTCATCTTT
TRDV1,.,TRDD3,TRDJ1,CALGDGSVPYPHSFTGGAQGGLIF,TGTGCTCTTGGGGATGGGTCTGTACCATATCCTCATTCGTTTACTGGGGGAGCCCAAGGAGGACTCATCTTT
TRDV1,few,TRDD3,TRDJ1,CALVNMGRTGGTSTDKLIF,TGTGCTCTTGTGAATATGGGACGAACTGGGGGTACCTCCACCGATAAACTCATCTTT
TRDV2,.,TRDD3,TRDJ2,CACDTLGDALTAQLFF,TGTGCCTGTGACACCTTGGGGGATGCTTTGACAGCACAACTCTTCTTT
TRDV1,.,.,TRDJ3,CALGANRPSLFKRGSPWDTRQMFF,TGTGCTCTTGGGGCAAACAGGCCTTCCTTATTTAAGAGGGGGAGCCCCTGGGACACCCGACAGATGTTTTTC
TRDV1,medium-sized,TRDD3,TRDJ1,CALGEGVPSDWGCKLIF,TGTGCTCTTGGGGAAGGTGTCCCCTCTGACTGGGGATGTAAACTCATCTTT
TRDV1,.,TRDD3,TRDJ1,CALGPPGYWGIRRSADKLIF,TGTGCTCTTGGACCTCCGGGGTACTGGGGGATACGTAGGAGCGCCGATAAACTCATCTTT
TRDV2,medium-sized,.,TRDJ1,CACDTGPSDEAIADKLIF,TGTGCCTGTGACACGGGACCTTCCGACGAGGCGATAGCCGATAAACTCATCTTT
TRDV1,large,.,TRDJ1,CALGGAFSQRLIF,TGTGCTCTTGGGGGAGCCTTCTCCCAGAGGCTCATCTTT
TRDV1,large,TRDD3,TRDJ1,CALGEPFRGIKGPGVTDKLIF,TGTGCTCTTGGGGAACCCTTCCGGGGGATAAAGGGCCCAGGGGTGACCGATAAACTCATCTTT
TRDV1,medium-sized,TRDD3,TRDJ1,CALGVVLGDECTDKLIF,TGTGCTCTTGGGGTTGTACTGGGGGATGAATGTACCGATAAACTCATCTTT
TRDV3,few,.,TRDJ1,CASPSEADKLIF,TGTGCCTCCCCTTCGGAGGCCGATAAACTCATCTTT
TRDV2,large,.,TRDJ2,CACDPGVLALTAQLFF,TGTGCCTGTGACCCTGGGGTGCTAGCTTTGACAGCACAACTCTTCTTT